Shown below are 12 T cell receptor beta chains from a single sample sequenced in a study of blood T cells in healthy people across ages. Using a J-beta primer mix together with a sample-barcoded 5' primer, a second PCR was run for about 6 to 11 cycles. TCRdb redid the calling of the 5' RACE reads with MiXCR, one entry per CDR3 protein. Of about a million distinct CDR3 sequences in the sample, roughly half were seen once. The sequenced material came from blood. These TCRs come from a woman in her sixties in good health.

The chain uses TRBV11-2 and TRBJ2-7, with D tentatively TRBD2 (5 bases). Germline V lookup: CDR1 SGHAT, CDR2 FQNNGV. V lost 2 bases and J 5 bases, leaving 16 bases between the germline ends. The CDR3 has 15 residues. CDR3 sequence: CASSLSEGVGDEQYF. CDR3 bases: TGTGCCAGCAGCTTATCAGAGGGCGTGGGAGACGAGCAGTACTTC.

This sequence joins TRBV7-9 and TRBJ2-1; D possibly matches TRBD1 or TRBD2 (5 bases each). V was cut by 5 bases and J by 9 bases, with 20 bases left in between. Looked up from germline, CDR1 is SEHNR and CDR2 is FQNEAQ (reference sequence). The CDR3 has 15 residues. The CDR3 bases are TGTGCCAGCAGCCCGCTACCGGGGCACGGGATTGAGCAGTTCTTC. It is translated as CASSPLPGHGIEQFF. Variable domain in full (rest from reference TRBV7-9 and TRBJ2-1): DTGVSQNPRHKITKRGQNVTFRCDPISEHNRLYWYRQTLGQGPEFLTYFQNEAQLEKSRLLSDRFSAERPKGSFSTLEIQRTEQGDSAMYLCASSPLPGHGIEQFFGPGTRLTVL.

The chain carries TRBV18 and TRBJ2-6; the D gene could be TRBD1 or TRBD2 (5 bases each). Deletions cut 4 bases from V and 1 base from J, with 20 bases between. The CDR3 runs to 19 residues. Germline V lookup: CDR1 KGHSH, CDR2 LQKENI. The CDR3 DNA follows: TGTGCCAGCTCACTCTTGGGACCCGGATCGGAGTCTGGGGCCAACGTCCTGACTTTC. Translation gives CASSLLGPGSESGANVLTF.

J is TRBJ1-2 and V is TRBV5-1, with 7 bases aligning to TRBD1. The germline V gene encodes CDR1 SGHRS and CDR2 YFSETQ. With V trimmed by 3 bases and J by 9 bases, 20 bases remained unmatched. The CDR3 length is 17 residues. In nucleotides, the CDR3 is TGCGCCAGCAGCTCCGCTCCTCCGGGACAGCCGGGGGTTAGCTACACCTTC. Amino acids: CASSSAPPGQPGVSYTF.

The table lists this clonotype with a few counts. The chain has TRBV7-8 and TRBJ2-1; 7 bases map to TRBD2. The CDR3 length is 15 residues. The germline CDR1 and CDR2 sequences are SGHVS and FQNEAQ. Germline trimming cut 2 bases from V and 3 bases from J; bases unmatched to any gene: 4. The CDR3 protein is CASSLSAGVYNEQFF. Here the CDR3 DNA reads TGTGCCAGCAGCTTATCGGCGGGAGTCTACAATGAGCAGTTCTTC. Full variable domain (rest looked up from reference TRBV7-8 and TRBJ2-1): GAGVSQSPRYKVAKRGQDVALRCDPISGHVSLFWYQQALGQGPEFLTYFQNEAQLDKSGLPSDRFFAERPEGSVSTLKIQRTQQEDSAVYLCASSLSAGVYNEQFFGPGTRLTVL.

This clonotype was seen a few times. The rearrangement uses TRBV12-3 or TRBV12-4 and TRBJ1-2; a possible D gene is TRBD1 (5 bases). V lost 7 bases and J 7 bases, leaving 19 bases between the germline ends. This CDR3 region has 14 residues. The CDR3 DNA sequence: TGTGCCAGCAATAACCAAGGCCGGGGCGGTGGCTACACCTTC. The encoded protein is CASNNQGRGGGYTF.

This clonotype was observed a handful of times. J is TRBJ2-5 and V is TRBV2; 7 bases align to TRBD2. The junction had 9 bases not matched to a gene; V was cut back by 3 bases and J by 5 bases. The CDR3 is 15 amino acids. The germline gives CDR1 SNHLY, CDR2 FYNNEI. The CDR3 loop reads CASSDLGGGEETQYF. CDR3 nucleotides: TGTGCCAGCAGTGATCTGGGGGGGGGAGAGGAGACCCAGTACTTC.

The gene calls are TRBV6-5 and TRBJ2-3, with a weak D call TRBD1 (5 bases). Germline V gene data show CDR1 as MNHEY and CDR2 as SVGAGI. This CDR3 is 14 amino acids long. The V end lost 5 bases, the J end lost 1 base, and 10 bases lay between the germline ends. DNA of the CDR3: TGTGCCAGCAGTCGAGTGACAGGCACAGATACGCAGTATTTT. Protein sequence: CASSRVTGTDTQYF.

A few counts support this clonotype. Written as DNA, the CDR3 is TGTGCCAGCAGCTTAGAACTAGCGGGGAAAAACATTCAGTACTTC. Translated: CASSLELAGKNIQYF. This chain joins TRBV7-2 and TRBJ2-4, with 10 bases identical to TRBD2. The CDR3 covers 15 residues. V shed 1 base and J 4 bases; nucleotides not matched to a gene: 1. Per germline, CDR1 SGHTA and CDR2 FQGNSA.

The CDR3 sequence is CASSIPGLANNEQYF. In DNA form, the CDR3 reads TGTGCCAGCAGTATACCGGGACTAGCCAACAATGAGCAGTACTTC. The chain recombines TRBV12-3 or TRBV12-4 with TRBJ2-5; TRBD2 agrees at 9 bases. This CDR3 contains 15 residues. The J segment lost 11 bases and the V segment lost 5 bases, leaving 15 bases of the junction unmatched.

This chain links TRBV4-1 with TRBJ2-3; 7 nucleotides match TRBD1. This CDR3 has 14 amino acids. From germline, CDR1 is MGHRA and CDR2 YSYEKL. The V and J ends lost 7 bases and 3 bases, in that order; junction bases with no gene match: 7. CDR3 DNA: TGCGCCAGCAAGGACAGGAGAGGAACAGATACGCAGTATTTT. Translating it yields CASKDRRGTDTQYF.

This clonotype was seen more than once but under ten times. This chain joins TRBV7-2 and TRBJ2-1; 8 bases are a match to TRBD2. Germline values: CDR1 SGHTA, CDR2 FQGNSA. The CDR3 runs to 15 residues. The trim removed 5 bases at V and 2 bases at J, leaving 5 bases unmatched. CDR3 nucleotide sequence: TGTGCCAGCAGCACTCCTAGCGGGCCCTACAATGAGCAGTTCTTC. This gives the protein CASSTPSGPYNEQFF.